This T cell receptor beta chain was observed in a study of human T cells and chemical hapten exposure. TCRdb called the RACE reads again in MiXCR, with one record for every CDR3 protein. The sample records 150,000 to 200,000 distinct CDR3 sequences, 14% being singletons. The time point here: patch test 1, 2 weeks after DPC sensitization. The treatment denotes: therapeutic diphenylcyclopropenone sensitization with weekly scalp DPC. The total RNA was obtained from whole blood that was not fractionated. Germline CDR1 MNHEY, CDR2 SVGAGI. The CDR3 consists of 18 residues. The V end lost 0 bases, the J end lost 0 bases, and 12 bases lay between the germline ends.

Here the sequenced sample was whole blood, taken in connection with sensitization to the hapten diphenylcyclopropenone (DPC). This TCR was sampled from a woman under 40 with alopecia areata. Some clones in this sample may be carry-over from other donors' samples. V usage is TRBV6-5 and J usage is TRBJ1-6, with D possibly matching TRBD1 (5 bases). This chain's CDR3 is CASSYSSTARSYNSPLHF. CDR3 nucleotides: TGTGCCAGCAGTTACTCATCGACAGCCCGCTCCTATAATTCACCCCTCCACTTT.